Listed below are T cell receptor beta chains from one sample, sequenced in a study of CXCR3-negative and CXCR3-positive naive CD8 T cells. From its re-call of the 5' RACE reads, TCRdb lists each CDR3 protein once, without DNA. This sample's clone table lists over 100,000 distinct CDR3 sequences. Material: naive CXCR3+ CD8+ T cells from blood. The receptor source for this set is a human donor in good health. Some clones in this sample may be carry-over from other donors' samples. The CDR3 runs from the conserved cysteine through the conserved F or W. Each record gives: J gene, V gene, CDR3 protein.

j_gene: TRBJ2-1
v_gene: TRBV15
CDR3aa: CATSRERIDEQYF

j_gene: TRBJ2-5
v_gene: TRBV2
CDR3aa: CASSEGLAGGPRETQYF

j_gene: TRBJ1-5
v_gene: TRBV5-1
CDR3aa: CASSFGFGGNQPQHF

j_gene: TRBJ2-1
v_gene: TRBV4-2
CDR3aa: CASSQDPQGLGNEQFF

j_gene: TRBJ1-2
v_gene: TRBV3-1
CDR3aa: CASSQVRESEGYTF

j_gene: TRBJ2-7
v_gene: TRBV25-1
CDR3aa: CASGGQGAYEQYF

j_gene: TRBJ2-1
v_gene: TRBV4-3
CDR3aa: CASSQGLSRAGGPRAEQFF

j_gene: TRBJ2-5
v_gene: TRBV27
CDR3aa: CASTQGGTQYF

j_gene: TRBJ2-2
v_gene: TRBV7-3
CDR3aa: CASSLIGPTGELFF

j_gene: TRBJ2-5
v_gene: TRBV13
CDR3aa: CASSPGLVTETQYF

j_gene: TRBJ1-5
v_gene: TRBV12-3/TRBV12-4
CDR3aa: CASSYPSLYSNQPQHF

j_gene: TRBJ2-1
v_gene: TRBV5-6
CDR3aa: CASSLAGDYNEQFF

j_gene: TRBJ2-3
v_gene: TRBV5-1
CDR3aa: CASSFYGLAGDTDTQYF

j_gene: TRBJ2-7
v_gene: TRBV28
CDR3aa: CASSFPAGGGEQYF

j_gene: TRBJ1-2
v_gene: TRBV28
CDR3aa: CASSQTGGFIYGYTF

j_gene: TRBJ1-4
v_gene: TRBV6-5
CDR3aa: CASSYARNEKLFF

j_gene: TRBJ2-2
v_gene: TRBV28
CDR3aa: CAGRHQNTGELFF

j_gene: TRBJ2-1
v_gene: TRBV6-5
CDR3aa: CASSYLGVGGGHEQFF

j_gene: TRBJ2-7
v_gene: TRBV15
CDR3aa: CATSRDRQGVFF

j_gene: TRBJ2-3
v_gene: TRBV14
CDR3aa: CASNPKSAGTGYTDTQYF

j_gene: TRBJ1-1
v_gene: TRBV29-1
CDR3aa: CSVLKGTEAFF

j_gene: TRBJ2-1
v_gene: TRBV28
CDR3aa: CASSPRESSYNEQFF

j_gene: TRBJ2-1
v_gene: TRBV5-1
CDR3aa: CASSQPAGAGFHNEQFF

j_gene: TRBJ2-1
v_gene: TRBV29-1
CDR3aa: CSTPGQGWSRNEQFF

j_gene: TRBJ2-7
v_gene: TRBV5-4
CDR3aa: CASSLGIKSYEQYF

j_gene: TRBJ2-1
v_gene: TRBV7-9
CDR3aa: CASSRYDLLAGAVDEQFF

j_gene: TRBJ1-1
v_gene: TRBV4-1
CDR3aa: CASSQEDRDTEAFF

j_gene: TRBJ1-1
v_gene: TRBV15
CDR3aa: CATSLPGLGEAFF

j_gene: TRBJ2-7
v_gene: TRBV25-1
CDR3aa: CASTNGGKQYF

j_gene: TRBJ1-2
v_gene: TRBV5-1
CDR3aa: CASSSDPVANYGYTF

j_gene: TRBJ2-7
v_gene: TRBV2
CDR3aa: CASKGSSSYEQYF

j_gene: TRBJ2-3
v_gene: TRBV4-3
CDR3aa: CASSQENREGDTQYF

j_gene: TRBJ2-5
v_gene: TRBV21-1
CDR3aa: CASSSLGQGAGTQYF

j_gene: TRBJ2-2
v_gene: TRBV29-1
CDR3aa: CSVDRWTGSNTGELFF

j_gene: TRBJ2-1
v_gene: TRBV29-1
CDR3aa: CSVELAGGMDEQFF

j_gene: TRBJ2-7
v_gene: TRBV6-5
CDR3aa: CASSYSPRGLQYF

j_gene: TRBJ2-7
v_gene: TRBV12-3/TRBV12-4
CDR3aa: CASSQDPLEQYF